The rows below give T cell receptor beta chains drawn from one sample of a study of early T cells in non-severe SARS-CoV-2 infection. MiXCR, run by TCRdb on the 5' RACE reads, gives a single entry per CDR3 protein. This sample has 50,000 or so distinct CDR3 sequences, with 4.5% to 7% found just once. Sequenced material: whole blood. These receptors were obtained from an adult who was a healthcare worker with PCR-confirmed SARS-CoV-2 infection or an uninfected control (not recorded which). Both conserved end residues are part of each CDR3. The order of the fields is CDR3 DNA, CDR3 protein, clone size, V gene, D gene, J gene. A D gene is named only where the DNA matches it firmly. A clone size is listed for some rows: how often the clone was seen (once, few, many), or a class if it is expanded.

cdr3_nt: TGTGCCAGCCGGACCGGGCTAGCGGGAGTGGGGGAGACCCAGTACTTC
cdr3_aa: CASRTGLAGVGETQYF
clone_size: .
v_call: TRBV7-2
d_call: TRBD2
j_call: TRBJ2-5

cdr3_nt: TGTGCCATCAGTGAGTCGATAATGGGGGCCTTGAACACTGAAGCTTTCTTT
cdr3_aa: CAISESIMGALNTEAFF
clone_size: many
v_call: TRBV10-3
d_call: .
j_call: TRBJ1-1

cdr3_nt: TGCAGCGTTGAAGCGTCAGGAGCCTTCTTT
cdr3_aa: CSVEASGAFF
clone_size: few
v_call: TRBV29-1
d_call: .
j_call: TRBJ1-1

cdr3_nt: TGTGCCACCAGCCGGGAGGGTGAGGAGCAGTACTTC
cdr3_aa: CATSREGEEQYF
clone_size: many
v_call: TRBV15
d_call: TRBD2
j_call: TRBJ2-7

cdr3_nt: TGCAGCGCGCTGCACAAGGCCTATGGCTACACCTTC
cdr3_aa: CSALHKAYGYTF
clone_size: .
v_call: TRBV29-1
d_call: .
j_call: TRBJ1-2

cdr3_nt: TGCAGCACATCTGGTTCGAGCGGGTCTGGGGCCAACGTCCTGACTTTC
cdr3_aa: CSTSGSSGSGANVLTF
clone_size: few
v_call: TRBV29-1
d_call: .
j_call: TRBJ2-6

cdr3_nt: TGTGCCAGCAGCTTAGAGGGGGGCGGTGAGCAGTTCTTC
cdr3_aa: CASSLEGGGEQFF
clone_size: .
v_call: TRBV11-3
d_call: .
j_call: TRBJ2-1

cdr3_nt: TGTGCCAGCAGCCAAGGATCAGGGGATTCACCCCTCCACTTT
cdr3_aa: CASSQGSGDSPLHF
clone_size: .
v_call: TRBV4-2
d_call: .
j_call: TRBJ1-6

cdr3_nt: TGTGCCAGCAGTCAAACGACAGGTTTGACACCCCTCCACTTT
cdr3_aa: CASSQTTGLTPLHF
clone_size: many
v_call: TRBV6-6
d_call: .
j_call: TRBJ1-6

cdr3_nt: TGTGCCAGCAGCCCTACTGGGGGGGCCGGGATTTACGAGCAGTACTTC
cdr3_aa: CASSPTGGAGIYEQYF
clone_size: .
v_call: TRBV7-9
d_call: .
j_call: TRBJ2-7

cdr3_nt: TGTGCCAGCAATCCCCTACTGGGCAGGGACAGCACAGATACGCAGTATTTT
cdr3_aa: CASNPLLGRDSTDTQYF
clone_size: .
v_call: TRBV27
d_call: .
j_call: TRBJ2-3

cdr3_nt: TGCGCCAGCAGCCGCGGGCAATCCTACAATGAGCAGTTCTTC
cdr3_aa: CASSRGQSYNEQFF
clone_size: .
v_call: TRBV5-1
d_call: .
j_call: TRBJ2-1